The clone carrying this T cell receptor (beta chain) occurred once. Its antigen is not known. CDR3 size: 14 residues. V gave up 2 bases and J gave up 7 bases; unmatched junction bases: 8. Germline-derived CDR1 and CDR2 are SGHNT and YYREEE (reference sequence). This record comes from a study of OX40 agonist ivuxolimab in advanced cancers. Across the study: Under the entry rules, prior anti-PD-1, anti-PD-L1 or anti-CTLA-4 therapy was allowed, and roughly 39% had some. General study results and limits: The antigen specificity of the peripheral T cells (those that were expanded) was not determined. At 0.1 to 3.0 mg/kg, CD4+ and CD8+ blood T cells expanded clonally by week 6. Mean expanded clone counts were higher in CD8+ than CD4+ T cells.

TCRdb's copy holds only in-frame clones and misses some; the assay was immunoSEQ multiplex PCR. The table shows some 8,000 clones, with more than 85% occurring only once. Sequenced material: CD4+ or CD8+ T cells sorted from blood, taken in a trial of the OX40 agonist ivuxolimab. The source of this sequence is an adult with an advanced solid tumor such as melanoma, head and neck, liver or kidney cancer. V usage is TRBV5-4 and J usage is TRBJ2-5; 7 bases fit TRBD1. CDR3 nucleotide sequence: TGTGCCAGCAGCTTTCGAGGGGGCGCGGGGACCCAGTACTTC. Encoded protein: CASSFRGGAGTQYF.